Below, 21 T cell receptor beta chains from the same sample are listed, as sequenced in a study of blood T cells in healthy people across ages (dated by TCRdb to 2015 to 2017). Libraries were prepared through 5' RACE. TCRdb lists the instrument as Illumina HiSeq 2500. A second roughly 6 to 12 cycle PCR used a sample-barcoded 5' primer and a J-beta primer mix. TCRdb reran the public reads through fastp at Q25 and MiXCR, keeping productive beta chains. One record per CDR3 amino acid sequence lists the most common genes and DNA. In all, the sample holds 700,000 to 1,000,000 distinct CDR3 sequences, and 44% of those were seen once. The ten largest clones take up about 21% of the sample. The sample comprised blood. These receptors originate from a man between 60 and 70 years old in good health.

This clonotype turned up a few times. J is TRBJ2-4 and V is TRBV7-9; D might be TRBD1 or TRBD2, each matching 5 bases. TRBJ2-7 explains the end of the DNA better; the J call may be wrong. Germline lookup yields CDR1 SEHNR and CDR2 FQNEAQ (reference sequence). The CDR3 runs 14 residues. The CDR3 spells CASSPTGTAYEQYF. CDR3 DNA: TGTGCCAGCAGCCCTACCGGGACGGCCTACGAGCAGTACTTC.

The sample holds a few counts of this clonotype. V gene TRBV18 combines with J gene TRBJ2-5; D is ambiguous. The CDR3 spans 15 residues. Looked up from germline, CDR1 is KGHSH and CDR2 is LQKENI. Trimming removed 1 base at V and 5 bases at J, with 14 bases between. The CDR3: CASSPRTSDGETQYF. As DNA, the CDR3 is TGTGCCAGCTCACCACGAACGAGCGATGGGGAGACCCAGTACTTC.

This clonotype was counted at least ten times. The gene calls are TRBV7-9 and TRBJ2-7; TRBD1 aligns across 10 bases. The CDR3 length is 14 residues. Germline trimming cut 5 bases from V and 3 bases from J; bases unmatched to any gene: 4. CDR1 SEHNR and CDR2 FQNEAQ come from the germline V gene (reference sequence). In DNA, the CDR3 is TGTGCCAGCAGCCGGGACAGGGGAAACTACGAGCAGTACTTC. This encodes CASSRDRGNYEQYF.

This rearrangement joins TRBV30 to TRBJ1-4; D gene ambiguous. This CDR3 has 15 amino acids. Between the trimmed V and J ends, which lost 3 bases and 8 bases, there was a span of 19 bases. Per the germline V gene, CDR1 is GTSNPN and CDR2 is SVGIG (reference sequence). The CDR3: CAWSDPRTVDEKLFF. Here the CDR3 DNA reads TGTGCCTGGAGCGACCCACGGACGGTGGACGAAAAACTGTTTTTT.

The chain recombines TRBV6-2 or TRBV6-3 with TRBJ2-2; D gene ambiguous. Deletions cut 1 base from V and 5 bases from J, with 11 bases between. The germline CDR1 and CDR2 sequences are MNHEY and SVGEGT. The CDR3 loop spans 15 amino acids. The CDR3 DNA follows: TGTGCCAGCAGTTACTGGAGAGTATCAACCGGGGAGCTGTTTTTT. This encodes CASSYWRVSTGELFF.

The rearrangement uses TRBV30 and TRBJ1-5, with D uncertain. Germline CDR1 reads GTSNPN; CDR2 reads SVGIG (reference sequence). Trimming removed 1 base from V and 0 bases from J, with 7 bases in between. The length of the CDR3 is 14 residues. For the CDR3, the DNA is TGTGCCTGGAGTGGGGTCTATAGCAATCAGCCCCAGCATTTT. As protein: CAWSGVYSNQPQHF. The full variable domain, in which reference TRBV30 and TRBJ1-5 provide the parts outside the CDR3, is SQTIHQWPATLVQPVGSPLSLECTVEGTSNPNLYWYRQAAGRGLQLLFYSVGIGQISSEVPQNLSASRPQDRQFILSSKKLLLSDSGFYLCAWSGVYSNQPQHFGDGTRLSIL.

The chain employs TRBV7-6 and TRBJ2-1; D call uncertain. Looked up from germline, CDR1 is SGHVS and CDR2 is FNYEAQ. V was cut by 5 bases and J by 10 bases, with 9 bases left in between. The CDR3 extends over 11 amino acids. DNA of the CDR3: TGTGCCAGCAGCGAATTTGGCGAGCAGTTCTTC. It is translated as CASSEFGEQFF.

This clonotype was found a few times. The chain carries TRBV6-2 or TRBV6-3 and TRBJ1-2, with 9 bases aligning to TRBD1. The CDR3 extends over 15 amino acids. V trimming: 2 bases; J trimming: 2 bases; junction bases outside the gene matches: 3. Per the germline V gene, CDR1 is MNHEY and CDR2 is SVGEGT. This chain's CDR3 is CASSYLGQGNYGYTF. CDR3 bases: TGTGCCAGCAGTTACCTCGGACAGGGGAACTATGGCTACACCTTC.

The chain couples TRBV3-1 to TRBJ1-4; the D gene is possibly TRBD1 (6 bases). Germline loops: CDR1 LGHDT, CDR2 YNNKEL (reference sequence). The CDR3 extends over 15 amino acids. The germline V and J ends were trimmed by 3 bases and 5 bases, with 13 bases remaining between them. The CDR3 nucleotides are TGTGCCAGCAGCCAGATGGTACAGGGCAATGAAAAACTGTTTTTT. This encodes CASSQMVQGNEKLFF.

The chain has TRBV3-1 and TRBJ2-1, with 8 bases lining up with TRBD1. The ends lost 4 bases at V and 6 bases at J; junction bases unmatched: 8. Germline CDR1 LGHDT, CDR2 YNNKEL (reference sequence). The CDR3 extends over 15 amino acids. CDR3 in amino acids: CASSLGQGIGNEQFF. In DNA form, the CDR3 reads TGTGCCAGCAGCCTAGGACAGGGAATAGGCAATGAGCAGTTCTTC.

The chain carries TRBV29-1 and TRBJ2-3; 8 bases are a match to TRBD1. The V segment lost 4 bases and the J segment 7 bases; nucleotides outside the gene matches: 7. CDR1 is SQVTM and CDR2 is ANQGSEA in the germline V gene. This CDR3 is built from 13 residues. The chain's CDR3 is CSVAGRGPHTQYF. CDR3 in DNA: TGCAGCGTTGCGGGCAGGGGGCCCCATACGCAGTATTTT.

The table lists this clonotype with a few counts. The chain combines TRBV6-5 with TRBJ2-5, with TRBD2 identical over 8 bases. V shed 6 bases, J shed 4 bases, and the junction held 10 bases outside the gene matches. The CDR3 consists of 15 residues. Germline CDR1 MNHEY, CDR2 SVGAGI. CDR3 bases: TGTGCCAGCAGCCTCGGGACTAGTTTAAGAGAGACCCAGTACTTC. Amino acid sequence: CASSLGTSLRETQYF.

This clonotype occurred a few times. The chain uses TRBV5-1 and TRBJ2-7; a weak D match, TRBD1 (5 bases). The germline gives CDR1 SGHRS, CDR2 YFSETQ. Trimming took off 0 bases at V and 2 bases at J, with 12 bases between the two ends. This CDR3 contains 15 residues. CDR3 DNA: TGCGCCAGCAGCTTGGGGGTGACAGATCCCTACGAGCAGTACTTC. The encoded protein is CASSLGVTDPYEQYF.

This clonotype occurred a few times. The V gene is TRBV5-1, the J gene TRBJ2-5; the D gene is possibly TRBD1 (5 bases). The CDR3 contains 14 residues. Looked up from germline, CDR1 is SGHRS and CDR2 is YFSETQ. V lost 0 bases and J 4 bases, leaving 10 bases between the germline ends. The CDR3 loop is CASSLGKGRETQYF. The CDR3 nucleotides read TGCGCCAGCAGCTTGGGAAAGGGGCGAGAGACCCAGTACTTC.

This sequence joins TRBV13 and TRBJ2-1, with D possibly matching TRBD1 (6 bases). This CDR3 has 17 amino acids. CDR1 is PRHDT, CDR2 FYEKMQ, per germline (reference sequence). Between the trimmed V and J ends, which lost 6 bases and 1 base, there was a span of 19 bases. CDR3 nucleotides: TGTGCCAGCAGTTTGTCCCCAGGGGTCCCATCCTACAATGAGCAGTTCTTC. Translated, it gives CASSLSPGVPSYNEQFF.

V gene TRBV3-1 combines with J gene TRBJ1-2; D remains ambiguous. Germline V gene lookup returns CDR1 LGHDT and CDR2 YNNKEL (reference sequence). The length of the CDR3 is 12 residues. V was cut by 4 bases and J by 8 bases, with 11 bases left in between. DNA for the CDR3: TGTGCCAGCAGCCCGCTCGCCGGGGGCTACACCTTC. This encodes CASSPLAGGYTF.

This clonotype was picked up a small number of times. This sequence joins TRBV12-3 or TRBV12-4 and TRBJ1-2, with TRBD1 as a possible D gene (6 bases). The CDR3 is made up of 14 amino acids. Trimming took 6 bases from V and 7 from J, leaving 18 bases between them. As DNA, the CDR3 is TGTGCCAGCAGCCTAGAGGGGGGGGAGCCTGGCTACACCTTC. This sequence encodes CASSLEGGEPGYTF.

The rearrangement joins TRBV28 to TRBJ2-7, with a possible D match to TRBD2 (6 bases). Trimming shortened V by 8 bases and J by 0 bases, and 14 bases separated the two germline ends. In germline, CDR1 is MDHEN, CDR2 SYDVKM. The CDR3 sequence is 14 residues long. The CDR3 is CASGPPGGSYEQYF. CDR3 nucleotide sequence: TGTGCCAGCGGGCCTCCCGGGGGCTCCTACGAGCAGTACTTC.

The V call is TRBV5-1, the J call TRBJ1-6, with D perhaps TRBD1 (5 bases). Trimming took off 7 bases at V and 5 bases at J, with 13 bases between the two ends. Germline CDR1 SGHRS, CDR2 YFSETQ. The CDR3 is made up of 14 amino acids. The CDR3 protein is CASHAGRNNSPLHF. CDR3 coding DNA: TGCGCCAGCCACGCGGGACGGAATAATTCACCCCTCCACTTT.

The rearrangement links TRBV6-5 to TRBJ2-7, with 9 bases fitting TRBD1. Germline V gene sequence: CDR1 MNHEY, CDR2 SVGAGI. The V and J ends lost 2 bases and 5 bases, in that order; junction bases with no gene match: 1. This CDR3 region has 13 residues. The CDR3 sequence: CASSYGTGNEQYF. CDR3 DNA sequence: TGTGCCAGCAGTTACGGGACAGGGAACGAGCAGTACTTC.

The chain couples TRBV7-3 to TRBJ2-3; D is perhaps TRBD2 (5 bases). Trimming cost V 1 base and J 2 bases, with 19 bases left between them. This CDR3 spans 18 amino acids. The germline gives CDR1 SGHTA, CDR2 FQGTGA. The CDR3 reads CASSLKRSGGGLTDTQYF. The DNA for the CDR3 is TGTGCCAGCAGCTTAAAAAGGAGCGGTGGCGGACTCACAGATACGCAGTATTTT.